These 18 T cell receptor beta chains share one sample of origin, sequenced in a study of vaccination effects on CD4 cells after COVID-19. Produced via immunoSEQ multiplex PCR; TCRdb's table is partial and in-frame only. The sample yields just over 20,000 clones, roughly 73% seen once. In the ViraFEST assay, antigen-specific CD4+ clonotypes were identified by expansion after peptide-pool stimulation. A roughly ten-day culture period preceded the isolation of CD4+ T cells. Nobody among the vaccine recipients had prior SARS-CoV-2 infection (nucleocapsid antibodies were negative). The antigens of these receptors remain unknown. The sequences come from CD4+ T cells from PBMCs cultured with HCoV-NL63 spike peptides, collected before COVID-19 vaccination. These receptors were collected from a human donor who received a COVID-19 vaccine.

CDR3 sequence: CSASGGRAAGELFF. In DNA, the CDR3 is TGCAGTGCTAGTGGCGGGAGGGCGGCCGGGGAGCTGTTTTTT. The chain carries TRBV20-1 and TRBJ2-2; TRBD2 matches 9 bases. Germline CDR1 and CDR2: DFQATT and SNEGSKA (reference sequence). This CDR3 has 14 residues. V was clipped by 3 bases and J by 6 bases; unmatched bases: 5.

Only a few counts were recorded for this clone. The chain combines TRBV6-5 with TRBJ1-2; no reliable D call. The CDR3 spans 13 residues. The ends were cut back, 5 bases at V and 7 bases at J, with 14 bases in the middle. CDR1 is MNHEY, CDR2 SVGAGI, per germline. The CDR3, as DNA: TGTGCCAGCAGTCCGGGCCCCTTCGGTGGCTACACCTTC. Its translation: CASSPGPFGGYTF.

The chain combines TRBV2 with TRBJ1-1; 7 bases map to TRBD1. CDR1 SNHLY and CDR2 FYNNEI come from the germline V gene. The CDR3 spans 18 residues. The trim removed 7 bases at V and 5 bases at J, leaving 22 bases unmatched. Here the CDR3 reads CASIRDRASRTGGTEAFF. CDR3 sequence (DNA): TGTGCCAGCATTCGAGACAGGGCATCCCGAACCGGGGGAACTGAAGCTTTCTTT.

The rearrangement uses TRBV18 and TRBJ1-2, with TRBD1 as a possible D gene (5 bases). The V gene lost 2 bases and the J gene lost 6 bases, with 16 bases spanning the gap. The CDR3 runs 15 residues. CDR1 is KGHSH and CDR2 is LQKENI in the germline V gene. DNA for the CDR3: TGTGCCAGCTCACCAGAGGAGGGGACCCCCAATGGCTACACCTTC. Translated, it gives CASSPEEGTPNGYTF.

This clone is a singleton in its sample. V gene TRBV7-6 combines with J gene TRBJ2-5, with TRBD2 matching 10 bases. The trim removed 4 bases at V and 4 bases at J, leaving 6 bases unmatched. The germline V gene has CDR1 SGHVS and CDR2 FNYEAQ. The CDR3 sequence is 15 residues long. As DNA, the CDR3 is TGTGCCAGCAGCTCTGGACTAGCGGCCCTAGAGACCCAGTACTTC. This sequence encodes CASSSGLAALETQYF.

This chain uses TRBV5-5 with TRBJ2-7, with no clear D. V lost 0 bases and J lost 2, with 12 bases in between. CDR3 size: 15 residues. CDR1 and CDR2 (germline): SGHKS, YYEKEE (reference sequence). The CDR3 DNA follows: TGTGCCAGCAGCTTGGGGGCCCGAAGCCCCTACGAGCAGTACTTC. Translation gives CASSLGARSPYEQYF.

The rearrangement links TRBV5-4 to TRBJ2-1; D is possibly TRBD1 (6 bases). Germline V gene data show CDR1 as SGHNT and CDR2 as YYREEE (reference sequence). The CDR3 has 13 residues. V lost 5 bases to trimming and J lost 9 bases, with 15 bases between them. CDR3: CASSTLQGSEQFF. In DNA form, the CDR3 reads TGTGCCAGCAGTACTTTACAGGGAAGTGAGCAGTTCTTC.

This clone came up a few times. The chain combines TRBV6-6 with TRBJ1-1; D is undetermined. This CDR3 region has 13 residues. The V end lost 11 bases, the J end lost 1 base, and 14 bases lay between the germline ends. From germline, CDR1 is MNHNY and CDR2 SVGAGI (reference sequence). CDR3 in DNA: TGTGCCGGAGTCCGGACGGCGAACACTGAAGCTTTCTTT. Its translation is CAGVRTANTEAFF.

The chain is built from TRBV7-2 and TRBJ1-1; D gene uncertain. The length of the CDR3 is 13 residues. V lost 2 bases and J 1 base, leaving 5 bases between the germline ends. CDR1 and CDR2 from the germline V gene are SGHTA and FQGNSA. The CDR3 sequence: CASSLNGNTEAFF. The CDR3 nucleotides are TGTGCCAGCAGCTTAAACGGGAACACTGAAGCTTTCTTT.

The chain recombines TRBV7-3 with TRBJ2-1; 7 bases map to TRBD2. Germline V CDR1 and CDR2: SGHTA, FQGTGA. The CDR3 totals 14 residues. The V gene end was trimmed by 5 bases and the J gene end by 6 bases; junction bases not matched to a gene: 7. The CDR3 nucleotides read TGTGCCAGCAGCCCGGGGGGTCCCCTCAATGAGCAGTTCTTC. Translated, it gives CASSPGGPLNEQFF.

There are a few counts of this clone. The chain is built from TRBV28 and TRBJ1-5; 8 bases match TRBD1. The V segment lost 4 bases and the J segment 1 base; nucleotides outside the gene matches: 6. Germline CDR1 MDHEN, CDR2 SYDVKM. This CDR3 comprises 16 residues. The CDR3 DNA is TGTGCCAGCAGTTCACCGGGACAGGCAAGCAATCAGCCCCAGCATTTT. Its translation: CASSSPGQASNQPQHF.

The J gene is TRBJ1-2, the V gene TRBV4-2; possible D gene TRBD1, 6 bases. CDR1 LGHNA and CDR2 YNFKEQ come from the germline V gene. The CDR3 runs to 12 residues. V lost 4 bases and J 6 bases, leaving 9 bases between the germline ends. The CDR3 loop reads CASSRGQNGYTF. CDR3 coding DNA: TGTGCCAGCAGCCGTGGACAGAATGGCTACACCTTC.

This clone was seen a handful of times. The gene calls are TRBV6-5 and TRBJ1-1; D possibly corresponds to TRBD1 (6 bases). The V end lost 8 bases, the J end lost 4 bases, and 17 bases lay between the germline ends. From germline, CDR1 is MNHEY and CDR2 SVGAGI. This CDR3 is 14 amino acids long. The CDR3 loop reads CASRQYRERTEAFF. The CDR3 DNA reads TGTGCCAGCCGACAGTACAGGGAACGCACTGAAGCTTTCTTT.

The chain carries TRBV7-2 and TRBJ2-1, with 12 nucleotides matching TRBD2. The germline V gene encodes CDR1 SGHTA and CDR2 FQGNSA. There are 15 residues in the CDR3. J was trimmed by 10 bases and V by 4 bases; bases with no gene match: 8. CDR3 amino acids: CASSSSSGRAGEQFF. As DNA, the CDR3 is TGTGCCAGCAGCTCGTCTAGCGGGAGGGCAGGGGAGCAGTTCTTC. The full variable domain, rest sourced from reference TRBV7-2 and TRBJ2-1, is GAGVSQSPSNKVTEKGKDVELRCDPISGHTALYWYRQSLGQGLEFLIYFQGNSAPDKSGLPSDRFSAERTGGSVSTLTIQRTQQEDSAVYLCASSSSSGRAGEQFFGPGTRLTVL.

The chain uses TRBV5-6 and TRBJ1-1; a weak D match, TRBD1 (5 bases). V was cut by 3 bases and J by 1 base, with 10 bases left in between. The CDR3 loop spans 14 amino acids. Germline V gives CDR1 SGHDT, CDR2 YYEEEE. The CDR3 spells CASSYTDRNTEAFF. The CDR3 DNA reads TGTGCCAGCAGCTACACCGACAGGAACACTGAAGCTTTCTTT.

The chain has TRBV4-1 and TRBJ2-3, with 11 bases aligning to TRBD2. V was clipped by 0 bases and J by 1 base; unmatched bases: 12. The CDR3 contains 20 residues. Per the germline V gene, CDR1 is MGHRA and CDR2 is YSYEKL. Written as DNA, the CDR3 is TGCGCCAGCAGCCAAGAAGGGTCTAGCGGGGGGCGTTTGGGCACAGATACGCAGTATTTT. Translation gives CASSQEGSSGGRLGTDTQYF.

This chain joins TRBV6-2 or TRBV6-3 and TRBJ1-1; D not resolved. Trimming pared 2 bases from V and 4 bases from J, leaving 17 bases between. This CDR3 region has 16 residues. Per the germline V gene, CDR1 is MNHEY and CDR2 is SVGEGT. CDR3 bases: TGTGCCAGCAGTTACAGTATAGCCCCCCAGAGCACTGAAGCTTTCTTT. Its protein is CASSYSIAPQSTEAFF.

The J gene is TRBJ1-2, the V gene TRBV28; D uncertain. The germline V gene encodes CDR1 MDHEN and CDR2 SYDVKM. V was clipped by 4 bases and J by 7 bases, with 10 bases between them. The CDR3 spans 12 residues. DNA of the CDR3: TGTGCCAGCAGTTATAAGGCAGGTGGCTACACCTTC. It codes for CASSYKAGGYTF.